What follows describes a single TCR beta chain. With 5 bases removed from V and 4 bases from J, the gap between germline ends came to 14 bases. Germline assignment: CDR1 SGHTA and CDR2 FQGTGA. CDR3 length: 14 residues. The record originates from a study of blood T cell repertoires in COVID-19. TCRdb's table, derived via immunoSEQ multiplex PCR, lists solely in-frame clones and lacks some. The table has about 32,000 clones, around 88% seen once. The rearrangement links TRBV7-3 to TRBJ1-1, with D unresolved. Sequencing was done on a sample of peripheral blood. The clonotype originates from a woman in her 70s with active COVID-19. CDR3 DNA sequence: TGTGCCAGCAGCCAGCAGGCCATGAGCACTGAAGCTTTCTTT. Translated, it gives CASSQQAMSTEAFF.